This note documents a single TCR beta chain sequence. TCRdb independently ran MiXCR on the RT-PCR reads; one entry per CDR3 protein. This repertoire shows approximately 160,000 distinct CDR3 sequences, 30% found once; its top ten account for around 3.2%. The data are from a study of patients and donors after allogeneic stem cell transplantation. V trimming: 3 bases; J trimming: 10 bases; junction bases outside the gene matches: 12. The CDR3 totals 16 residues. Germline V CDR1 and CDR2: MNHEY, SVGAGI. The rearrangement uses TRBV6-5 and TRBJ1-6; 7 nucleotides align to TRBD1. The receptor's source is a human donor who was either an allogeneic HSCT recipient or a stem cell or donor lymphocyte infusion donor (not recorded which). It is not recorded whose cells these are; they may come from a transplant donor. Sample: blood, either unsorted or a sorted T cell fraction (not recorded which). The DNA for the CDR3 is TGTGCCAGCAGTTATTCCGGGACAGAAGAGGGATCACCCCTCCACTTT. Its translation: CASSYSGTEEGSPLHF.